This T cell receptor beta chain was observed in a study of T-cell reconstitution after alpha-beta-depleted transplantation in children. CDR1 and CDR2 (germline): SGHRS, YFSETQ. CDR3 size: 15 residues. Trimming cost V 0 bases and J 0 bases, with 9 bases left between them. Unique molecular identifiers were incorporated during preparation of the TCRbeta library. TCRdb independently ran MiXCR on the PCR reads; one entry per CDR3 protein. The sample holds 780,000 or so distinct CDR3 sequences, about 15% seen once. Study-wide results and caveats: T-cell counts and diversity at one year following transplant were attributed mainly to newly produced T cells. Where some patients showed high TCRbeta diversity at day 60, it came from recipient T cells and thymic progenitors that had survived. There were reportedly several hundred expanded graft clones from which alpha-beta T cells came about two months after transplant.

This clonotype was counted between two and nine times. Its specificity is not known. This TCR derives from a male patient aged 10 to 17 who had a stem cell transplant for acute lymphoblastic leukemia, so the T cells may come from the graft donor. The rearrangement links TRBV5-1 to TRBJ2-5; no reliable D call. The starting material was PBMCs, mostly from graft donor cells, obtained 360 days after TCRalphabeta/CD19-depleted stem cell transplant. The CDR3 sequence: CASSLDTTYQETQYF. The DNA for the CDR3 is TGCGCCAGCAGCTTGGACACCACGTACCAAGAGACCCAGTACTTC.